This T cell receptor (beta chain) originates from a study of regulatory T cells in long-lasting Graves disease. Whole-study findings and limits: Possibly, accuracy suffered from the small sample size. Preferential use of TRBV28, TRBJ1-2 and TRBJ2-5 was seen in persistent disease. New patients shared 970 or so public clonotypes, and persistent patients shared more, with a few thousand.

According to the study, TCR beta libraries were built with iRepertoire HTBI primers and CDR3-region Arm-PCR. One entry per CDR3 protein, called by TCRdb with MiXCR from the multiplex PCR reads. Of about 530,000 distinct CDR3 sequences listed, about 16% are singletons. This clonotype was counted between two and nine times. The antigen remains undetermined. The V and J ends lost 5 bases and 6 bases, in that order; junction bases with no gene match: 9. The CDR3 runs 14 residues. CDR1 is LGHNA and CDR2 is YNFKEQ in the germline V gene. Time point here: newly diagnosed GD, antithyroid drugs for less than 3 months. Construction of the TCR library relied on RNA isolated from PBMCs. These data are also associated with another study on T cells in Graves' hyperthyroidism and ophthalmopathy. From that study: The hyperthyroidism patients had all been newly diagnosed, and their disease duration was under 2 months. Their ages ranged from 18 to 65 years.

The specimen was peripheral blood mononuclear cells (PBMCs), collected at new diagnosis, from a patient treated with antithyroid drugs. The sequence came from a middle-aged woman with Graves disease. The genes are TRBV4-2 and TRBJ1-2, with 7 bases identical to TRBD1. CDR3 DNA sequence: TGTGCCAGCAGCGTCAGCGGGACAGTCGATGGCTACACCTTC. It translates to CASSVSGTVDGYTF.